The source of this T cell receptor (beta chain) is a study of T cell clonotyping in hematopoietic cell transplantation. Study observations and caveats: After transplant, recipient diversity fell while pathologically expanded clonotypes grew through day 180.

Germline V gives CDR1 LGHNA, CDR2 YNFKEQ. CDR3 size: 15 residues. V was clipped by 2 bases and J by 5 bases; unmatched bases: 9. This clone was observed once. Its antigen is currently unknown. TCRdb's table, derived via immunoSEQ multiplex PCR, lists solely in-frame clones and lacks some. The table shows some 6,500 clones, with 80% to 90% occurring only once. The clonotype comes from a male patient in his fifties who had an allogeneic stem cell transplant from a related donor, so the T cells may come from the graft donor. Some clones in this sample may be carry-over from other donors' samples. This sequence joins TRBV4-2 and TRBJ2-7, with 7 bases lining up with TRBD2. The material sequenced was PBMCs, taken 100 days after allogeneic stem cell transplant. The DNA for the CDR3 is TGTGCCAGCAGCCAATGGGGGGGGACGTACGACGAGCAGTACTTC. Its translation is CASSQWGGTYDEQYF.